What follows describes a single T cell receptor beta chain. These data belong to a study of CD8 T cells in Susac syndrome. V was clipped by 7 bases and J by 4 bases, with 16 bases between them. In germline, CDR1 is MNHEY, CDR2 SVGAGI. This CDR3 comprises 14 residues. CD8+ and CD4+ T cells from blood underwent TCR beta sequencing. The authors reverse transcribed about 0.5 to 1 ug RNA with random hexamers. Multiplex immunoSEQ PCR targeted 54 Vbeta and 13 Jbeta TCR beta segments. TCRdb used MiXCR to reprocess the immunoSEQ multiplex PCR reads, holding one entry per CDR3 protein. In the table there are approximately 230,000 distinct CDR3 sequences, about 93% of which are singletons.

The source is a human donor with multiple sclerosis. The chain couples TRBV6-5 to TRBJ1-2; possibly TRBD1 for D (6 bases). The source material was CD4+ T cells from PBMCs. This CDR3 reads CASTPGASPYGYTF. The CDR3 coding sequence is TGTGCCAGCACCCCGGGGGCCTCTCCCTATGGCTACACCTTC.